The present TCR beta chain was sequenced within a study of blood T cell repertoires in COVID-19. Some clones are missing from TCRdb's copy, which holds only in-frame ones; the method was immunoSEQ multiplex PCR. The sample records about 100,000 clones, about 85% being singletons. The V and J ends lost 8 bases and 2 bases respectively, with 10 bases between them. This CDR3 is built from 12 residues. This clone is judged medium-sized. Sequencing was performed on peripheral blood. This rearrangement joins TRBV12-3 or TRBV12-4 to TRBJ2-7; a weak D match, TRBD1 (5 bases). The TCR originated in a man over 45 with active COVID-19. The CDR3 coding sequence is TGTGCCAGCGGACCCAGGGCCTACGAGCAGTACTTC. This gives the protein CASGPRAYEQYF.